This T cell receptor (beta chain) emerged from a study of CD8+CD57+ T cells in acquired aplastic anemia (dated by TCRdb to the late 2010s). With regard to the full study: A mean of roughly 2.9 ug of DNA, ranging from about 0.17 to 30 ug, was extracted from sorted CD4+ and CD8+ cells. An average of about 10 million reads for CD4+ cells and roughly 11 million reads for CD8+ cells was obtained from healthy donor samples.

Study-level results and caveats: Between patients and healthy controls, no significant difference in CD8+ Simpson's diversity was found (P=0.060). Roughly 29 CD8+ CDR3 sequences were found to be shared between patients and controls, but these sequences appeared to be highly expressed in patients and within the immunodominant clones of the patients.

The germline V gene (reference sequence) supplies CDR1 MNHEY and CDR2 SMNVEV. Between the V and J ends, shortened by 0 bases and 8 bases respectively, the junction contains 10 bases. The CDR3 runs 13 amino acids, cysteine and phenylalanine included. The only DNA kept is the CDR3, 39 bases in frame from the first base. In this study, sorted CD4+ and CD8+ T cells from the blood of healthy subjects and of severe aplastic anemia patients had their TCR repertoires deep-sequenced. Ficoll-Paque density gradient centrifugation was used to isolate peripheral blood mononuclear cells. Before DNA was extracted, CD4+ and CD8+ T cells were sorted using either FACS or magnetic beads. Genomic DNA was used as template for profiling of TCR beta VDJ combinations and CDR3 sequences. TCR repertoire sequencing was run on an Illumina HiSeq 2000. From the authors' description of their analysis: TRBV/TRBJ rearrangement plots, CDR3 size and DJ length profiles, and Simpson's diversity index were used to assess repertoires. The most abundant DNA sequence in the deep sequencing data was defined as the immunodominant clone. CDR3 amino acid sequences were checked for sharing between subjects and were compared against published repertoires and the VDJdb database. TCRdb itself trimmed the public reads at Q25 with fastp, ran MiXCR and retained productive beta chains. Every CDR3 protein is listed once, alongside the most common genes and DNA of its rows. V and J calls and clone size were set by TCRdb, not the authors. Here the sample has about 170,000 distinct CDR3 sequences; 50% to 75% occur a single time. The ten top clones hold 45% to 55% of the sample.

Worth noting for this clonotype: Which antigen it targets is not known. This may stem from a read error, because a much larger clone lies one nucleotide away.

This TCR derives from a human donor in good health. The chain is encoded by TRBV27 joined to TRBJ1-2, with TRBD1 perhaps the D gene, on 5 matching bases. The material sequenced was sorted CD4+, CD8+, or CD8+CD57+ T cells (not recorded which) from PBMCs. The DNA reads TGTGCCAGCAGTTTATCAGCAGGGAGCGGCTACACCTTC. Its amino acids are CASSLSAGSGYTF.